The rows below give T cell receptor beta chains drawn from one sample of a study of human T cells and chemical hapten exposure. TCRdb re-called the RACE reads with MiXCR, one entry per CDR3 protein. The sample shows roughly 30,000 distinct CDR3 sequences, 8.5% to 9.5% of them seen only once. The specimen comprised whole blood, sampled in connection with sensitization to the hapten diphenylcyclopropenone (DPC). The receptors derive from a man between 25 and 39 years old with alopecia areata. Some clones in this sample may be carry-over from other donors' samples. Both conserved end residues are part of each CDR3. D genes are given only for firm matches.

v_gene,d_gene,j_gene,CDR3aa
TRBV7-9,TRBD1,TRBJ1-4,CASSLTGEGAKLFF
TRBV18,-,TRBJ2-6,CASSPGTAGANVLTF
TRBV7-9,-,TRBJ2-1,CASSARVRASYNEQFF
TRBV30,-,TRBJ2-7,CAWSGANSYEQYF
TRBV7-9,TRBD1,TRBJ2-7,CASEGRGHEQYF
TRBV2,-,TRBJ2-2,CASGLDTGELFF
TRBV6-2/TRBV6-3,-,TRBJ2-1,CASSSDRTYNEQFF
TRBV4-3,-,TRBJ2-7,CASSQAGSEQYF
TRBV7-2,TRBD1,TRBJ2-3,CASSTIGGLQWQYF
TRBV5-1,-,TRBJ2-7,CASSPGSGWNEQYF
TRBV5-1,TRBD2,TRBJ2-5,CASSFRLAEYQETQYF
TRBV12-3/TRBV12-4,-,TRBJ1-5,CASSLGTANQPQHF
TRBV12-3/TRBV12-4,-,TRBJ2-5,CASMAANQETQYF
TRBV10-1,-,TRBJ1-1,CASTGTFNTEAFF
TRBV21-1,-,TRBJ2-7,CASSKEKGHYEQYF
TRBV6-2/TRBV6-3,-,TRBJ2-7,CASSSSVGSYEQYF
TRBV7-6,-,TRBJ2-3,CASSSLGPMDTQYF
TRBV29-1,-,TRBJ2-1,CSAPIPGGEQFF
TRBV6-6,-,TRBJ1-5,CASRVTAKDDQPQHF
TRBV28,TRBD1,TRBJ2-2,CASSSGQQKITGELFF
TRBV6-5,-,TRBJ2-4,CAIPHRDLAKNIQYF
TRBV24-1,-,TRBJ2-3,CATSERRDTQYF
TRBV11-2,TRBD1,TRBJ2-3,CASTGQETDTQYF
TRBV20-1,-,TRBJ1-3,CSARGPNTIYF
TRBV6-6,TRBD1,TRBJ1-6,CASRGRGLISPLHF
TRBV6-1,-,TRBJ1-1,CASSVRQPSTEAFF
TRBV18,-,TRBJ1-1,CASSEGQALNTEAFF
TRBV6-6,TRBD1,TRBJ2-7,CASSYHRDSSYEQYF
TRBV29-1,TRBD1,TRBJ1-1,CSVDLGQGWGATEAFF
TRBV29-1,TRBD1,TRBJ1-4,CSVGNRGGGEKLFF
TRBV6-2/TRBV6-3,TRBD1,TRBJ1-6,CASSYSGQGGSPLHF
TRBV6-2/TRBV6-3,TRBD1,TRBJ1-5,CAGRGTGGNGQPQHF
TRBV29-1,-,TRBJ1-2,CSGRCYGYTF
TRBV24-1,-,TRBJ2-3,CATSDLHGRDTDTQYF
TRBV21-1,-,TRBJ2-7,CASRIDSSSYEQYF